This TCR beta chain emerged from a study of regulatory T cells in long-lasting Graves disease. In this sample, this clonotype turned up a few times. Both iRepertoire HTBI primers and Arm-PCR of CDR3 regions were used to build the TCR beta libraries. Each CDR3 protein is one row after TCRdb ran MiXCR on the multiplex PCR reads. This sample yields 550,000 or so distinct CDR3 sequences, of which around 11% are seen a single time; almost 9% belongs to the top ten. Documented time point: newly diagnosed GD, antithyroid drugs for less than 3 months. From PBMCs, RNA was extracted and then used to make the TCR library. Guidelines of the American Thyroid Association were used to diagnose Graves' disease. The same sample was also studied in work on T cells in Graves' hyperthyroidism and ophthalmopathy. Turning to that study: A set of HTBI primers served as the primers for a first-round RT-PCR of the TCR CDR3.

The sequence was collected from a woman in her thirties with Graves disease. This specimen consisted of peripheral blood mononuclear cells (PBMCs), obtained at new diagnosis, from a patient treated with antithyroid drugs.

CDR3 DNA: TGCAGTGCTAGAAAGATAGGGGCCTCTGGAAACACCATATATTTT. Residues: CSARKIGASGNTIYF. The gene calls are TRBV20-1 and TRBJ1-3; a possible D gene is TRBD1 (5 bases). Germline values: CDR1 DFQATT, CDR2 SNEGSKA (reference sequence). V was clipped by 2 bases and J by 0 bases, with 11 bases between them. The CDR3 extends over 15 amino acids.